This TCR beta chain was captured by sequencing in a study of beta chain features in type 1 diabetes. As for the study in general: Examination spanned about 99 million sorted cells from all samples.

For this clone: Its antigen is unknown.

The length of the CDR3 is 16 residues. The trim removed 0 bases at V and 8 bases at J, leaving 5 bases unmatched. Germline assignment: CDR1 LGHNA and CDR2 YSLEER. Based on CD45RO/CCR7/CD25/CD127/CD95/CD27, CD4+ regulatory, stem cell-like memory, naive and central memory cells were sorted. Expressed TCRB transcripts were sequenced after all isolated RNA was converted to cDNA. TCRdb's copy holds only in-frame clones and misses some; the assay was immunoSEQ multiplex PCR. The sample has about 650,000 clones, 9.5% to 15% seen once. Overall study results and limits: Fewer insertions but more deletions were seen at VDJ junctions in type 1 diabetes patients. In every one of the four CD4+ subsets, TCRB CDR3s were moderately but significantly shorter in Type 1 diabetes patients. Whether TCRB rearrangement is influenced by HLA type went unresolved here.

The V and J genes are TRBV4-3 and TRBJ2-1; TRBD1 matches 12 bases. The specimen sequenced was naive CD4+ T cells from blood. The TCR sequence derives from a man aged 25 to 45 with type 1 diabetes. The CDR3 DNA is TGCGCCAGCAGCCAAGATTGGGGGACAGGGGGCGATGAGCAGTTCTTC. Amino acid sequence: CASSQDWGTGGDEQFF.